Listed here are 23 T cell receptor beta chains from one sample, sequenced in a study of blood T cell repertoires in COVID-19. TCRdb's table, derived via immunoSEQ multiplex PCR, lists solely in-frame clones and lacks some. The sample comprises approximately 28,000 clones, about two thirds of which are singletons, and 21% rests with the top ten. Sequences were obtained from peripheral blood. The receptor set was obtained from a boy aged 2 to 9 with active or convalescent COVID-19.

The chain is built from TRBV7-2 and TRBJ2-3; D might be TRBD1 (5 bases). This CDR3 has 13 residues. V lost 5 bases and J lost 8, with 14 bases in between. Germline V gene lookup returns CDR1 SGHTA and CDR2 FQGNSA. Here the CDR3 DNA reads TGTGCCAGCAGCCTCTCGTGGGGCGGTACGCAGTATTTT. Translated, it gives CASSLSWGGTQYF.

This clone occurred a few times. The chain joins TRBV18 to TRBJ2-1; the match to TRBD1 covers 9 bases. This CDR3 has 17 residues. CDR1 and CDR2 (germline): KGHSH, LQKENI. V shed 2 bases and J 7 bases; nucleotides not matched to a gene: 12. CDR3: CASSPIQGASGLNEQFF. CDR3 bases: TGTGCCAGCTCACCAATACAGGGGGCTAGCGGCCTGAATGAGCAGTTCTTC.

The genes are TRBV28 and TRBJ1-5, with D hard to call. The CDR3 extends over 17 amino acids. V was pared by 3 bases and J by 1 base, with 16 bases between. Germline lookup yields CDR1 MDHEN and CDR2 SYDVKM. CDR3 in amino acids: CASSFVTGRSSNQPQHF. The CDR3 bases are TGTGCCAGCAGTTTTGTAACCGGGAGAAGCAGCAATCAGCCCCAGCATTTT.

The V gene is TRBV28, the J gene TRBJ2-2; D unresolved. CDR1 MDHEN and CDR2 SYDVKM come from the germline V gene. Deletions cut 9 bases from V and 1 base from J, with 12 bases between. CDR3 length equals 14 residues. Here the CDR3 DNA reads TGTGCCAGTAGAGCGAGAGGGAACACCGGGGAGCTGTTTTTT. It codes for CASRARGNTGELFF.

The V and J genes are TRBV27 and TRBJ1-4; tentative D call: TRBD1 (6 bases). Deletions cut 5 bases from V and 8 bases from J, with 18 bases between. The CDR3 has 15 amino acids. Germline lookup yields CDR1 MNHEY and CDR2 SMNVEV (reference sequence). CDR3 sequence: CASSPLRQVREKLFF. CDR3 nucleotides: TGTGCCAGCAGTCCCCTTCGACAGGTACGGGAAAAACTGTTTTTT. Drawing the rest from reference TRBV27 and TRBJ1-4, the complete variable domain is EAQVTQNPRYLITVTGKKLTVTCSQNMNHEYMSWYRQDPGLGLRQIYYSMNVEVTDKGDVPEGYKVSRKEKRNFPLILESPSPNQTSLYFCASSPLRQVREKLFFGSGTQLSVL.

Only a few counts were recorded for this clone. The chain joins TRBV7-9 to TRBJ1-1, with 8 bases identical to TRBD1. Trimming cost V 11 bases and J 4 bases; bases outside gene matches: 15. Germline V gene sequence: CDR1 SEHNR, CDR2 FQNEAQ (reference sequence). The CDR3 spans 15 residues. The CDR3 protein is CAVGQGATRRTEAFF. In DNA, the CDR3 is TGTGCCGTGGGGCAGGGGGCCACAAGGCGCACTGAAGCTTTCTTT.

The chain recombines TRBV7-8 with TRBJ2-2; 10 bases line up with TRBD2. CDR3 length: 19 amino acids. Looked up from germline, CDR1 is SGHVS and CDR2 is FQNEAQ. Germline trimming cut 3 bases from V and 4 bases from J; bases unmatched to any gene: 14. CDR3 loop: CASSFLASGRRSSTGELFF. CDR3 nucleotides: TGTGCCAGCAGCTTTCTGGCTAGCGGGAGACGGTCGAGCACCGGGGAGCTGTTTTTT.

V gene TRBV24-1 combines with J gene TRBJ2-1; D call uncertain. The CDR3 covers 13 residues. V lost 4 bases and J 5 bases, leaving 8 bases between the germline ends. CDR1 and CDR2 (germline): KGHDR, SFDVKD. Here the CDR3 reads CATSESPDNEQFF. The CDR3 DNA reads as TGTGCCACCAGTGAAAGCCCGGACAATGAGCAGTTCTTC.

The gene calls are TRBV4-1 and TRBJ2-2; no definite D call. V shed 0 bases and J shed 1 base, with 12 bases lying between them. This CDR3 contains 17 residues. CDR1 is MGHRA and CDR2 is YSYEKL in the germline V gene. CDR3 DNA sequence: TGCGCCAGCAGCCAAGATGTGCGGCTTGGGAACACCGGGGAGCTGTTTTTT. Amino acids: CASSQDVRLGNTGELFF.

The chain has TRBV27 and TRBJ1-4, with D possibly matching TRBD1 (5 bases). The germline CDR1 and CDR2 sequences are MNHEY and SMNVEV (reference sequence). The CDR3 is 13 amino acids. V shed 1 base and J shed 7 bases, with 7 bases lying between them. The CDR3 coding sequence is TGTGCCAGCAGTTTATACGGGGGTGAAAAACTGTTTTTT. Protein sequence: CASSLYGGEKLFF.

The chain has TRBV6-1 and TRBJ1-4; no clear D gene. The length of the CDR3 is 14 residues. Germline CDR1 MNHNS, CDR2 SASEGT. The V gene lost 2 bases and the J gene lost 8 bases, with 12 bases spanning the gap. CDR3 region: CASSELVTWEKLFF. The CDR3 DNA follows: TGTGCCAGCAGTGAATTGGTAACTTGGGAAAAACTGTTTTTT.

The chain links TRBV6-5 to TRBJ2-7, with 12 positions matching TRBD1. V shed 6 bases, J shed 1 base, and the junction held 4 bases outside the gene matches. Germline V gene lookup returns CDR1 MNHEY and CDR2 SVGAGI. The CDR3 spans 15 residues. This CDR3 is CASSAGQGASYEQYF. DNA of the CDR3: TGTGCCAGCAGCGCGGGACAGGGGGCTTCCTACGAGCAGTACTTC.

The V call is TRBV12-3 or TRBV12-4, the J call TRBJ1-1; D gene uncertain. The CDR3 sequence is 13 residues long. V lost 1 base, J lost 1 base, and 4 bases lay in between. CDR3 sequence (DNA): TGTGCCAGCAGTTTAGTCGGGAACACTGAAGCTTTCTTT. The encoded protein is CASSLVGNTEAFF.

V usage is TRBV11-2 and J usage is TRBJ2-7; D perhaps matches TRBD1 (5 bases). Germline CDR1 is SGHAT and CDR2 is FQNNGV. The V gene lost 0 bases and the J gene lost 6 bases, with 15 bases spanning the gap. The CDR3 covers 15 residues. The DNA of the CDR3 is TGTGCCAGCAGCTTAGATTGGCTCAGGGCCGCCGAGCAGTACTTC. This sequence encodes CASSLDWLRAAEQYF.

This chain joins TRBV25-1 and TRBJ2-1; tentatively, D is TRBD1 (7 bases). This CDR3 comprises 13 residues. The ends were cut back, 8 bases at V and 7 bases at J, with 15 bases in the middle. CDR1 MGHDK and CDR2 SYGVNS come from the germline V gene. This CDR3 reads CASSPGGRNEQFF. The CDR3 DNA follows: TGTGCCAGCTCCCCAGGGGGGAGGAATGAGCAGTTCTTC.

This clone was observed a few times. The chain carries TRBV7-9 and TRBJ1-6; 7 bases agree with TRBD1. J lost 9 bases, V lost 4 bases, and 9 bases had no gene match. CDR1 is SEHNR, CDR2 FQNEAQ, per germline (reference sequence). This CDR3 comprises 15 residues. CDR3 DNA sequence: TGTGCCAGCAGCTCAACGACAGGGAGAATTTCACCCCTCCACTTT. It encodes CASSSTTGRISPLHF.

This sequence joins TRBV3-1 (or the pseudogene TRBV3-2) and TRBJ2-7; maybe TRBD2 (5 bases). Germline V gives CDR1 LGHDT, CDR2 YNNKEL (reference sequence). Trimming removed 1 base from V and 3 bases from J, with 13 bases in between. The CDR3 sequence is 15 residues long. The CDR3 protein is CASSQGGGLLYEQYV. The DNA for the CDR3 is TGTGCCAGCAGCCAAGGAGGCGGACTTCTCTACGAGCAGTACGTC.

A few counts support this clone. The chain combines TRBV13 with TRBJ1-5; D remains unclear. CDR1 and CDR2 from the germline V gene are PRHDT and FYEKMQ (reference sequence). V was pared by 3 bases and J by 3 bases, with 6 bases between. The CDR3 runs 13 residues. Here the CDR3 DNA reads TGTGCCAGCAGCTTCGGGAACAATCAGCCCCAGCATTTT. It is translated as CASSFGNNQPQHF.

This clone was counted between two and nine times. The DNA for the CDR3 is TGTGCCAGCCGTACAACCAAACTTCGAGGGCAGACCCAGTACTTC. Its protein is CASRTTKLRGQTQYF. The chain links TRBV25-1 to TRBJ2-5; D is perhaps TRBD2 (5 bases). This CDR3 is built from 15 residues. V lost 8 bases and J 6 bases, leaving 22 bases between the germline ends. CDR1 and CDR2 (germline): MGHDK, SYGVNS.

This clone showed up just a few times. DNA of the CDR3: TGTGCCAGCAGTCCCCGGATGATCGCGGGGAGACAGTACTTC. It specifies CASSPRMIAGRQYF. The V call is TRBV6-2 or TRBV6-3, the J call TRBJ2-7, with TRBD2 as a possible D gene (6 bases). The CDR3 sequence is 14 residues long. The germline CDR1 and CDR2 sequences are MNHEY and SVGEGT. Trimming shortened V by 5 bases and J by 10 bases, and 21 bases separated the two germline ends.

The V and J genes are TRBV27 and TRBJ1-4; 8 nucleotides match TRBD1. Germline CDR1 is MNHEY and CDR2 is SMNVEV (reference sequence). The CDR3 contains 17 residues. Trimming at V came to 2 bases and at J to 7 bases, leaving 12 bases not matched to a gene. Here the CDR3 reads CASSLGTGLNSGEKLFF. CDR3 DNA: TGTGCCAGCAGTTTAGGGACAGGATTGAACTCGGGTGAAAAACTGTTTTTT. Full variable domain (rest looked up from reference TRBV27 and TRBJ1-4): EAQVTQNPRYLITVTGKKLTVTCSQNMNHEYMSWYRQDPGLGLRQIYYSMNVEVTDKGDVPEGYKVSRKEKRNFPLILESPSPNQTSLYFCASSLGTGLNSGEKLFFGSGTQLSVL.

CDR3 loop: CASSLTGVGEAFF. Here the CDR3 DNA reads TGTGCCAGCAGTTTAACAGGGGTCGGTGAAGCTTTCTTT. The rearrangement links TRBV6-5 to TRBJ1-1, with 7 nucleotides matching TRBD1. V was pared by 4 bases and J by 7 bases, with 6 bases of the junction left unmatched. The CDR3 has 13 residues. Germline V gene lookup returns CDR1 MNHEY and CDR2 SVGAGI.

This chain joins TRBV10-3 and TRBJ1-1; 10 nucleotides line up with TRBD1. Germline V gives CDR1 ENHRY, CDR2 SYGVKD. V lost 6 bases, J lost 1 base, and 2 bases stayed unmatched. CDR3 length equals 14 residues. CDR3: CAIRRQGANTEAFF. The CDR3 coding sequence is TGTGCCATCAGGAGACAGGGGGCGAACACTGAAGCTTTCTTT.